This T cell receptor (beta chain) originates from a study of neurological immune-mediated disorders (dated by TCRdb to the late 2010s). Concerning the study at large: Among the approximately 35 multiple sclerosis patients, relapsing-remitting MS accounted for about 31 and secondary progressive MS accounted for 3. Using UMI-based sequencing, the study compared peripheral blood TCR-beta repertoires from patients with HTLV-I-associated myelopathy (HAM/TSP), patients with multiple sclerosis, and healthy controls. Longitudinal samples, technical triplicates and paired sorted CD4+ and CD8+ T-cell subsets, alongside PBMC samples, were included among the roughly 97 TCR-beta libraries. The cohort included about 70 subjects: roughly 14 with HAM/TSP, about 34 with multiple sclerosis, and around 20 healthy controls.

For unsorted PBMC libraries, 2 million PBMCs were used after storage in RNAlater at -80 degrees C until RNA extraction. Multiple sclerosis patients were enrolled in a US clinical protocol evaluating disease progression by magnetic resonance imaging. PBMCs were separated from peripheral blood using Ficoll-Hypaque density gradient centrifugation and then cryopreserved in liquid nitrogen. V and J are trimmed by 5 bases and 8 bases, and the gene matches miss 6 bases of the junction. There are 13 amino acids in the CDR3, from cysteine to phenylalanine inclusive. The read is trimmed to its CDR3 DNA, 39 bases read in frame from base 1. cDNA was synthesized by template-switch 5'RACE using a primer carrying a 10-nucleotide random unique molecular identifier by which each TCR transcript was tagged. Each sequencing run produced over 190 million TCR-beta sequences covering 15-18 subjects. The RNeasy kit was used to extract total RNA. Using the KAPA Real-time Library Amplification kit, TCR-beta VDJ regions were amplified with primers for the TCR constant region and the 5'RACE anchor. A first PCR added sample indexes and Illumina adaptors, and a second PCR then raised library yield. The roughly 650 bp TCR product was size-selected on a 2% E-gel SizeSelection system after Ampure bead purification. Before pooling, libraries had their quality checked on a Bioanalyzer, their concentration measured with Qubit, and their quantity determined with the Kapa Library Quantification kit. Paired-end 2 x 150 bp sequencing of the libraries was performed on an Illumina HiSeq 2500. To increase sequence diversity, roughly 24-32% phiX was spiked into each library pool. The original pipeline was this. The UMI-based MiGEC pipeline processed quality-filtered reads and removed over 75% of raw TCR sequences during error correction. IMGT germline references were used for aligning VDJ genes, and each clonotype was defined as a unique CDR3 amino acid sequence together with its V-J genes. Clonal expansion, Shannon diversity and CDR3 relatedness (CalcPairwiseDistances, ClusterSamples) were evaluated with VDJtools, and phylogenetic trees were built with CLCbio workbench. Expanded clones were defined as having at least 8 unique UMIs, based on coefficient-of-variation modelling across technical triplicates. TCRdb passed the public sequencing reads through fastp at Q25 and MiXCR, retaining productive beta sequences. Identical CDR3 protein sequences are pooled into one entry, listed with their most common genes and DNA. The V and J calls and clone size come from TCRdb's table, not from the authors' own analysis. In all, the sample holds tens of thousands of distinct CDR3 sequences, and 3% to 4% of those were seen once. The top ten clones comprise approximately 3.4% of the sample.

The research as a whole found: The highest TCR clonal expansion was observed in HAM/TSP patients, whereas the lowest was observed in MS patients, even when compared with healthy controls. Across subjects, expanded clones never shared an identical CDR3 amino acid sequence, which suggests that the TCR-beta repertoires in every group were private. Repertoires from 18 of 34 MS patients were grouped by phylogenetic analysis into a cluster of related CDR3 sequences, suggesting a possible repertoire-level signature. The MS cluster was not associated with any clinical or MRI features, and the authors stated that larger cohorts are needed.

This clonotype has at least ten counts. It lacks a known antigen. Base qualities are missing; no much larger clone stands one base away. The chain links TRBV12-3 or TRBV12-4 with TRBJ1-2; TRBD1 matches 9 bases in the middle. The receptor's source is a woman aged 25 to 39 with multiple sclerosis. The sequenced material came from PBMCs. CDR3 reads: CASSPPTGGGYTF. The DNA sequence is TGTGCCAGCAGTCCTCCGACAGGGGGAGGCTACACCTTC.